This T cell receptor beta chain came from a study of siplizumab effects on memory and regulatory T cells. This clone was seen once. Its antigen is not known. The method was immunoSEQ multiplex PCR; TCRdb's version includes in-frame clones alone and lacks a portion of them. The sample lists over 85,000 clones, roughly 93% occurring once. This CDR3 is 13 amino acids long. Per germline, CDR1 MNHEY and CDR2 SMNVEV (reference sequence). The V end lost 6 bases, the J end lost 7 bases, and 15 bases lay between the germline ends. Points from the study as a whole: Mappable CD4+ clones that were alloreactive averaged 68.8% Treg-derived with siplizumab versus around 30% in controls. Mapping to unstimulated subsets was achieved for only a minor fraction of alloreactive clones.

The sample was CD8+ T cells sorted from blood. The V call is TRBV27, the J call TRBJ1-1; tentatively, D is TRBD1 (5 bases). This receptor was taken from a human donor in good health. CDR3 sequence reads: CASSLGTRFEAFF. The CDR3 nucleotides are TGTGCCAGCAGCCTCGGGACGCGTTTTGAAGCTTTCTTT.